This record concerns one T cell receptor beta chain sequence. The sample is drawn from a study of Ad26.COV2.S vaccination and SARS-CoV-2 variants. The V and J ends lost 2 bases and 6 bases, in that order; junction bases with no gene match: 6. CDR1 and CDR2 (germline): MGHRA, YSYEKL. The CDR3 loop spans 15 amino acids. Treatment specified: approximately 18 received Ad26.COV2.S at low or high dose, single or two shots; about five received placebo; per-sample allocation not given. Sampling happened 63 days after the first vaccine or placebo injection. Libraries were prepared by immunoSEQ multiplex PCR; TCRdb keeps only in-frame clonotypes and omits some of them. The profile shows about 350,000 clones, roughly 84% of them singletons.

Material: peripheral blood, obtained in a trial of Ad26.COV2.S vaccine versus placebo. The chain combines TRBV4-1 with TRBJ2-7, with 11 positions matching TRBD2. The TCR sequence derives from a person between 18 and 59 years old who received the Ad26.COV2.S COVID-19 vaccine or a placebo. The CDR3: CASSQRTSGPLEQYF. The CDR3 DNA is TGCGCCAGCAGCCAACGGACTAGCGGGCCCCTCGAGCAGTACTTC.